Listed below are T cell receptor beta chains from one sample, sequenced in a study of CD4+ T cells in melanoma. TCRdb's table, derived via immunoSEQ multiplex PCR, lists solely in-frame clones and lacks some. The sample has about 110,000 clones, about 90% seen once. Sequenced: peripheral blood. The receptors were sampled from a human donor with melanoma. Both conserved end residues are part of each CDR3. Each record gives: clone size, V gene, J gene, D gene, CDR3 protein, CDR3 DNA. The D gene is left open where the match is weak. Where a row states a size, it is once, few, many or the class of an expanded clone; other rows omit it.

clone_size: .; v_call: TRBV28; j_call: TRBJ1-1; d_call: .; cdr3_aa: CASTQDRKAFF; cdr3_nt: TGTGCCAGCACTCAAGACAGGAAAGCTTTCTTT
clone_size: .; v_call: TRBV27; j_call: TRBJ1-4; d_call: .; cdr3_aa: CASSLRKREAEKLFF; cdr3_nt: TGTGCCAGCAGTTTAAGAAAAAGGGAGGCAGAAAAACTGTTTTTT
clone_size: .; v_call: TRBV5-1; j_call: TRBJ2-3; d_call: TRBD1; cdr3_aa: CASSRSTGGAGDTQYF; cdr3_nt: TGCGCCAGCAGTCGTTCTACAGGGGGCGCCGGAGATACGCAGTATTTT
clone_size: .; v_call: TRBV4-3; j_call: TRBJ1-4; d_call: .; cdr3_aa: CASSQDLKQLGEKLFF; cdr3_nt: TGCGCCAGCAGCCAAGATCTGAAACAGTTGGGTGAAAAACTGTTTTTT
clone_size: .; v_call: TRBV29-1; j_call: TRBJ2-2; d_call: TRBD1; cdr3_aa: CSVVGQGANTGELFF; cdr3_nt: TGCAGCGTAGTAGGACAGGGGGCGAACACCGGGGAGCTGTTTTTT
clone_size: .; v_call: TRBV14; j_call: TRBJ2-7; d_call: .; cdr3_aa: CASSQGLRMPEQYF; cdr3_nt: TGTGCCAGCAGCCAAGGACTACGGATGCCCGAGCAGTACTTC
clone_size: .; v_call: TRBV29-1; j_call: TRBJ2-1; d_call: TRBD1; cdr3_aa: CSGDRVHEQFF; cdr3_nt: TGCAGCGGCGACAGGGTGCATGAGCAGTTCTTC
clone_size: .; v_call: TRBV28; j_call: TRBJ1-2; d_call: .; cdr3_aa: CASSRYSKYGYTF; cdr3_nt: TGTGCCAGCAGTCGATACTCCAAATATGGCTACACCTTC
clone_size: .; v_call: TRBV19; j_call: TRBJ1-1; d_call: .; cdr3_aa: CASSGQGRRDTEAFF; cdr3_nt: TGTGCCAGTAGTGGGCAGGGTCGACGGGACACTGAAGCTTTCTTT
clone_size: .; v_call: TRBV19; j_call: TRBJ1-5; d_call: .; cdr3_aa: CASSIAPAGNQPQHF; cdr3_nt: TGTGCCAGTAGTATAGCTCCGGCAGGCAATCAGCCCCAGCATTTT
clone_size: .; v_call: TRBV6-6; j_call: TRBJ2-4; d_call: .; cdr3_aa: CASSLSTKNIQYF; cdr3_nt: TGTGCCAGCAGCCTGTCAACCAAAAACATTCAGTACTTC
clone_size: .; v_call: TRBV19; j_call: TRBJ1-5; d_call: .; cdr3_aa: CASSSGGVGQPQHF; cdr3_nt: TGTGCCAGTAGTTCCGGGGGCGTAGGTCAGCCCCAGCATTTT
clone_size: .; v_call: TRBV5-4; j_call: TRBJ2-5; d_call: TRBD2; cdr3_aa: CASSLAGLEGTQYF; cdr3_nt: TGTGCCAGCAGCCTAGCGGGCCTTGAAGGGACCCAGTACTTC
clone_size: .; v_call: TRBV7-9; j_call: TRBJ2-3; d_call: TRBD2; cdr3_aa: CASSRKAGVATDTQYF; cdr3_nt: TGTGCCAGCAGCCGTAAAGCGGGAGTGGCCACAGATACGCAGTATTTT
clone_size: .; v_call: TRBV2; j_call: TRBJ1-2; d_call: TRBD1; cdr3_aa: CASSKGQGGDYGYTF; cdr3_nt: TGTGCCAGCAGTAAGGGACAGGGGGGCGACTATGGCTACACCTTC
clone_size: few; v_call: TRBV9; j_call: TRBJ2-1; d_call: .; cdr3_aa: CASSVLAEAYNEQFF; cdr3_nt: TGTGCCAGCAGCGTGTTAGCGGAGGCCTACAATGAGCAGTTCTTC
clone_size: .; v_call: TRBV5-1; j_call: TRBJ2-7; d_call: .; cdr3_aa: CASSQRTSLRGYEQYF; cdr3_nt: TGCGCCAGCAGCCAGCGGACTTCCTTGCGCGGCTACGAGCAGTACTTC
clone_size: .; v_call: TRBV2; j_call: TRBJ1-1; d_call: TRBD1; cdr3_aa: CASSGQGAYTEAFF; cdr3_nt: TGTGCCAGCAGCGGTCAGGGGGCGTACACTGAAGCTTTCTTT
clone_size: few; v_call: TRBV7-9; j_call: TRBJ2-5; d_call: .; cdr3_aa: CASSRIPETQYF; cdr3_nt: TGTGCCAGCAGCAGGATTCCAGAGACCCAGTACTTC
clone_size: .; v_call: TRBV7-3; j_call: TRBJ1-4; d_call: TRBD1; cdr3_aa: CAIQAFRDSEKLFF; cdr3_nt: TGTGCCATCCAAGCTTTTAGGGACAGTGAAAAACTGTTTTTT
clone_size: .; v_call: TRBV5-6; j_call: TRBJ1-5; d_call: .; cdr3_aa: CASSLAGVILDQPQHF; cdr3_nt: TGTGCCAGCAGCTTGGCAGGGGTGATCCTAGATCAGCCCCAGCATTTT